The T cell receptor (beta chain) under discussion was sequenced for a study of T-cell memory formation after mild COVID-19. Study overall: The TCR clusters were mostly specific to one donor.

Study-wide results and limits: Contracting CD4+ clones were located mainly in CM and EM, and CD8+ clones in EMRA.

TCRdb reprocessed the 5' RACE reads via MiXCR and lists one record per CDR3 protein. The top ten clones hold 20% to 25% of a sample with a few hundred thousand distinct CDR3 sequences, roughly 15% of them seen once. This clonotype appeared a few times. Its antigen remains unidentified. J lost 3 bases, V lost 5 bases, and 10 bases had no gene match. The germline V gene encodes CDR1 SGHTA and CDR2 FQGNSA. The CDR3 consists of 16 residues. The receptor's source is a man aged 18 to 29 who had mild COVID-19 (a few samples of this study predate the infection). Cell type and time point are not known. The chain couples TRBV7-2 to TRBJ1-5, with 7 bases lining up with TRBD1. The sequenced material came from PBMCs or a T cell subset sorted from them (not recorded which). The CDR3 sequence: CASSQWAGGNNQPQHF. The CDR3 DNA reads TGTGCCAGCAGCCAATGGGCAGGGGGGAACAATCAGCCCCAGCATTTT.